This T cell receptor (beta chain) emerged from a study of vaccination effects on CD4 cells after COVID-19. For the study at large: Each person got two doses of an mRNA SARS-CoV-2 vaccine, BNT162b2 or mRNA-1273.

In the ViraFEST assay, antigen-specific CD4+ clonotypes were identified by expansion after peptide-pool stimulation. It was after 10 days of culture that CD4+ T cells were isolated. This individual contracted SARS-CoV-2 between March and December 2020, as verified by PCR. The negative control culture used an HIV-1 Nef peptide pool. Cultures had half their medium replaced with IL-2 medium on days 3 and 7. Measured with immunoSEQ multiplex PCR; TCRdb has only the in-frame clones, and not every one. The table includes roughly 54,000 clones, around 76% detected once. The CDR3 runs to 15 residues. Germline values: CDR1 MNHNS, CDR2 SASEGT. V dropped 2 bases and J dropped 4 bases, with 12 bases sitting between them. For this clone: The antigen is undetermined.

This clonotype originated in a human donor who had a prior SARS-CoV-2 infection. V usage is TRBV6-1 and J usage is TRBJ1-5; D gene uncertain. Sequenced here: CD4+ T cells from PBMCs cultured with HIV peptides, sampled before COVID-19 vaccination. Subset meaning: HIV-1 Nef peptide pool negative control/reference culture. The CDR3 reads CASSEFLSGNQPQHF. In DNA form, the CDR3 reads TGTGCCAGCAGTGAATTCCTCTCGGGGAATCAGCCCCAGCATTTT.